This TCR beta chain is drawn from a study of T cells in Graves' hyperthyroidism and ophthalmopathy. Using more than 8 ml of fresh peripheral blood, PBMCs were prepared. Study observations and caveats: Blood also held most thyroid clonotypes expanded beyond 0.001. Stable hyperthyroidism was told apart from ophthalmopathy by a model built on 13 V-J features.

This clonotype has more than one count but fewer than ten. What it recognizes is unknown. The source material, RNA transcripts, was used to amplify TCR beta CDR3 regions. A set of HTBI primers served as the primers for a first-round RT-PCR of the TCR CDR3. MiXCR, applied by TCRdb to the multiplex PCR reads, yields one record per CDR3 protein. The sample carries almost 600,000 distinct CDR3 sequences, over 11% recorded once. Germline CDR1 and CDR2: SEHNR and FQNEAQ (reference sequence). This CDR3 spans 17 amino acids. Trimming pared 0 bases from V and 2 bases from J, leaving 13 bases between. The specimen sequenced was blood. The sequence derives from a woman aged 30 to 39 with Graves' hyperthyroidism that later progressed to Graves' ophthalmopathy. The rearrangement joins TRBV7-9 to TRBJ2-2; D is unresolved. In nucleotides, the CDR3 is TGTGCCAGCAGCTTAGCCTTGAATACCCTTAACACCGGGGAGCTGTTTTTT. It specifies CASSLALNTLNTGELFF.